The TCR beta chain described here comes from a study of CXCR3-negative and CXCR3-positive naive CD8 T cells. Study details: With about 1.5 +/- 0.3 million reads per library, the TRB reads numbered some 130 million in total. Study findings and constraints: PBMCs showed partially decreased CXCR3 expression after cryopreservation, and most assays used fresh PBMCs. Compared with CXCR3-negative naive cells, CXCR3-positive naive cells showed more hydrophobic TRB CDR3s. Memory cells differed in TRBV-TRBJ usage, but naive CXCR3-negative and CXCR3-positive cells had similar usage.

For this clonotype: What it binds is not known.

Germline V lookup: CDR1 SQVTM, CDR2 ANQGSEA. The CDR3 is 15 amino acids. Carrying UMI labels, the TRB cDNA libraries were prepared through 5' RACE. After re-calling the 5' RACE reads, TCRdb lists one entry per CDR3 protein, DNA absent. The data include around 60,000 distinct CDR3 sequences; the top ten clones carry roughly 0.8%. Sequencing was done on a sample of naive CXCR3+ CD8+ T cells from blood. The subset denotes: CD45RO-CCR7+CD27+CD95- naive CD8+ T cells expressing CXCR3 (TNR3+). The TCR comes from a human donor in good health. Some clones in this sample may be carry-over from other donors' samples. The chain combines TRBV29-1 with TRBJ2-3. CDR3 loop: CSAKGSPIHTDTQYF.